Reported below is one TCR beta chain. It has no known antigen specificity. No base qualities exist here, and no much larger clone lies one base off it. Healthy HIV-negative adults with no recently reported acute infections or vaccinations were included as donors. Every donor was a Caucasian adult residing in Nashville, Tennessee, USA. Magnetic negative selection was used to enrich CD4+ T cells, after which naive cells were positively selected on CD45RA and the negative fraction became the memory subset. After blood collection by leukapheresis, PBMCs were isolated using Ficoll-Histopaque density gradient centrifugation and then cryopreserved in the vapor phase of liquid nitrogen. Analytical flow cytometry was used to check the purity and quantity of every magnetically sorted T cell population. Each sorted fraction had its genomic DNA isolated and then quantified by UV absorbance on a Nanodrop 2000c.

The source of the sample is a study of shared clonotypes between healthy human individuals (TCRdb year 2020). A note on the overall study: A few men and a couple of women, aged 18 to 49 years, made up the cohort. Per donor, leukapheresis produced somewhere between about 0.9 and 10 billion PBMCs. To increase sequencing depth and limit assay-specific biases, TCR repertoire library preparation and sequencing were carried out by different laboratories using diverse techniques. To estimate repertoire size and how much clonotypes are shared between individuals, the study performed deep sequencing of blood TCR repertoires from roughly five healthy adults. For each donor, CD4 naive and CD4 memory were each run on three plates, CD8 naive on two plates, and CD8 memory on one plate.

The CDR3 spans 15 residues, from the cysteine through the phenylalanine. Only the CDR3 region is kept as DNA, spanning 45 bases read in frame from base 1. Trimming at the junction amounts to 5 bases on V and 5 bases on J, and the germline ends lie 18 bases apart. The germline V gene yields SGHAT for CDR1 and FQNNGV for CDR2. Using the deep immunoSEQ assay, TCR CDR3 regions were amplified from genomic DNA by multiplex PCR. For each cell subset, the extracted genomic DNA was distributed evenly across all wells of several immunoSEQ 96-well plates, and each plate served as one replicate. For sorted subsets, each replicate PCR was loaded with about 200 ng genomic DNA, equivalent to 30,000 or so T cell genomes. Purified libraries were quantified with a Qubit 3.0 fluorometer, sized on a Bioanalyzer 2100, and re-quantified with the KAPA Library Quantification kit. Every immunoSEQ 96-well plate was sequenced on a dedicated single-read 150-cycle Illumina NextSeq 550 flow cell. On the study's bioinformatics: Because the immunoSEQ output included only junctional sequences and no quality scores, the filtering could not be the same as the filtering used for full-length reads. To assign V/J genes and CDR3, sequences were annotated using PyIR, a Python wrapper for IgBLAST v1.9, with IMGT germline references. Reads were removed for weak V/J assignments (E-value above 1e-6), missing CDR3, stop codons, out-of-frame junctions, or ambiguous translated residues. A V3J clonotype was defined by an identical inferred V gene, J gene, and CDR3 amino acid sequence. To compute the percentage overlap between repertoires, the number of shared unique clonotypes was divided by the size of the smaller repertoire. Repertoire richness was assessed with RTK rarefaction, the Chao1 estimator, and Recon v2.1 estimates of unobserved clonotypes. For all TCRbeta clonotypes obtained by the gDNA method from several donors, generation probabilities were computed with OLGA. The table was pulled from immuneACCESS by TCRdb, which kept in-frame rearrangements only. Such tables lose some clones; where checked, under half of the loss comes from unresolved V genes, and the rest has no known cause. V, J and clone size reflect that table, while D and trimming were determined from the DNA. The sample yields more than 2 million clones; 95% were counted once. The ten biggest clones cover 0.13% of the sample.

The research as a whole found: When a few donors were compared, the shared fraction of clonotypes was around 4.6% for naive CD4, about 4% for naive CD8, 2% to 2.5% for memory CD4, and around 0.37% for memory CD8. Sampling was limited to blood, and TCR repertoires in tissue likely differ from TCR repertoires in blood. Naive subsets generally had larger estimated clonotype richness than memory subsets did. Clonotypes shared by all four sorted-subset donors showed higher generation probabilities than non-shared clonotypes. Because the study included a small number of donors, the genetic and exposure-history diversity represented was limited. Based on pairwise subsampling, the degree of clonotype sharing among donors was expected to be affected by sequencing depth. Even with the large sequencing depth, rarefaction of the sorted-subset datasets indicated that sequencing was incomplete.

This chain joins TRBV11-2 to TRBJ2-5, and TRBD2 may be the D gene, going by 7 matching bases. This TCR was sampled from a man younger than 35 in good health. Source material: naive CD4+ T cells sorted from blood. Interpreted using the paper, the cell subset or site label stands for: CD45RA+ positively selected. This receptor has the CDR3 CASSTGGRGLETQYF. The nucleotide sequence reads as follows: TGTGCCAGCAGCACAGGAGGGCGGGGGCTCGAGACCCAGTACTTC.